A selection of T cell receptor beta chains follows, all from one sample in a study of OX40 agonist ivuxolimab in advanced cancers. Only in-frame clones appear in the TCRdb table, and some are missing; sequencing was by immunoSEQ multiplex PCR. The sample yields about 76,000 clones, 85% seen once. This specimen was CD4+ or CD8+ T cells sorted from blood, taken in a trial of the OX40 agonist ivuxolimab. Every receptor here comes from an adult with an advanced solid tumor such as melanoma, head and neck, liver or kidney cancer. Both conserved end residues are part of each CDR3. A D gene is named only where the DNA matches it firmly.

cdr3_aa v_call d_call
CASTGQGSHNEQFF TRBV5-1 TRBD1
CASSPRYPRNEQFF TRBV11-1 NA
CASSQVSSGPDEQYF TRBV4-1 NA
CASRLAGDNEQFF TRBV6-5 TRBD2
CASSDHQKMGNEQFF TRBV10-1 NA
CASSYSGRHSEQFF TRBV5-1 TRBD2
CASSYRGDMNTEAFF TRBV6-6 NA
CASSYSRGGDVDGYTF TRBV6-5 NA
CASSRNRDTEAFF TRBV6-1 NA
CASSIGGRDQPQHF TRBV19 NA
CASSFLGQGPEGDTQYF TRBV28 TRBD1
CASSLVPGPTYEQYF TRBV7-2 NA
CASSSSGPSYEQYF TRBV28 NA
CAISETGGTAPGYEQYF TRBV10-3 NA
CASSPLDRVNQPQHF TRBV28 TRBD1
CASSRSGTSGNEQFF TRBV11-2 TRBD2
CASSLGVNKIRNSPLHF TRBV7-2 NA
CASRGRGGRSPMEGYTF TRBV5-4 NA
CASSEATGWNQPQHF TRBV6-1 TRBD1
CASSPLWGVEEIRNEKLFF TRBV4-1 NA
CASSPATDSYNSPLHF TRBV18 NA
CASSLDSSYNSPLHF TRBV7-8 NA
CASSESRGLGTGELFF TRBV2 NA
CASTQGAGRGDTQYF TRBV19 TRBD1
CASSSFLGGNTGELFF TRBV7-2 NA
CASSPHDRWETQYF TRBV5-1 NA
CSARDGYGYTF TRBV20-1 NA
CASSLVDQPQHF TRBV5-6 NA
CATSRGRYGYTF TRBV15 NA
CASSEVGLGYEQYF TRBV6-1 NA
CASSSRDSANIQYF TRBV27 TRBD1
CASSPTTGTGEEQYF TRBV18 TRBD1